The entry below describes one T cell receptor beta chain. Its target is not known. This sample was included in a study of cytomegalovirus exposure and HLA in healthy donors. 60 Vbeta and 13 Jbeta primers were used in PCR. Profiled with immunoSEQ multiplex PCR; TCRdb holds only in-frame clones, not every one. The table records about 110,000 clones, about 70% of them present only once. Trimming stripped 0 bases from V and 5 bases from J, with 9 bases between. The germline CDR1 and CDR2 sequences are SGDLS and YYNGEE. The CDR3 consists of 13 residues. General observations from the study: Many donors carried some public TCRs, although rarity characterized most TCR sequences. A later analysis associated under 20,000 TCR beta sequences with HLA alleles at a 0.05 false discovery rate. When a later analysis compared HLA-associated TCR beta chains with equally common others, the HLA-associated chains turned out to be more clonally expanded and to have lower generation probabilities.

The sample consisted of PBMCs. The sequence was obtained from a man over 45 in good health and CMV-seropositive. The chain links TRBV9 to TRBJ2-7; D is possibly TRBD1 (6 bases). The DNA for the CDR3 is TGTGCCAGCAGCGTAGGGGACATTGACGAGCAGTACTTC. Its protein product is CASSVGDIDEQYF.